The 3 T cell receptor beta chains below all came from one sample that was sequenced in a study of glioma-infiltrating T cells after dendritic cell vaccination. Sequencing used immunoSEQ multiplex PCR; TCRdb keeps in-frame clones, though not all of them. Among roughly 100,000 clones, around 89% were seen once, and the ten largest hold over 2.5%. Time point reported: after dendritic cell vaccination, including at tumor progression/relapse. The specimen comprised blood, sampled after dendritic cell vaccination. All receptors derive from a human donor with glioblastoma.

The CDR3 DNA sequence: TGTGCCAGCAGCCAGGGACAGGGGGCCGATGAGCAGTTCTTC. It yields the protein CASSQGQGADEQFF. The chain couples TRBV4-2 to TRBJ2-1, with 12 bases matching TRBD1. From germline, CDR1 is LGHNA and CDR2 YNFKEQ. The CDR3 contains 14 residues. Trimming took 3 bases from V and 8 from J; bases not matched to a gene: 2.

The chain recombines TRBV5-1 with TRBJ2-7; D remains ambiguous. The CDR3 totals 13 residues. CDR1 and CDR2 (germline): SGHRS, YFSETQ. V lost 5 bases and J lost 3, with 12 bases in between. CDR3 sequence: CASRPLDLYEQYF. In DNA form, the CDR3 reads TGCGCCAGCAGACCTCTAGATCTCTACGAGCAGTACTTC.

J is TRBJ2-1 and V is TRBV9; 8 bases map to TRBD2. The germline V gene has CDR1 SGDLS and CDR2 YYNGEE. V shed 5 bases and J 5 bases; nucleotides not matched to a gene: 12. CDR3 size: 16 residues. CDR3 sequence: CASSLAGSGIHNEQFF. The CDR3, as DNA: TGTGCCAGCAGTCTAGCCGGTAGCGGGATCCACAATGAGCAGTTCTTC.